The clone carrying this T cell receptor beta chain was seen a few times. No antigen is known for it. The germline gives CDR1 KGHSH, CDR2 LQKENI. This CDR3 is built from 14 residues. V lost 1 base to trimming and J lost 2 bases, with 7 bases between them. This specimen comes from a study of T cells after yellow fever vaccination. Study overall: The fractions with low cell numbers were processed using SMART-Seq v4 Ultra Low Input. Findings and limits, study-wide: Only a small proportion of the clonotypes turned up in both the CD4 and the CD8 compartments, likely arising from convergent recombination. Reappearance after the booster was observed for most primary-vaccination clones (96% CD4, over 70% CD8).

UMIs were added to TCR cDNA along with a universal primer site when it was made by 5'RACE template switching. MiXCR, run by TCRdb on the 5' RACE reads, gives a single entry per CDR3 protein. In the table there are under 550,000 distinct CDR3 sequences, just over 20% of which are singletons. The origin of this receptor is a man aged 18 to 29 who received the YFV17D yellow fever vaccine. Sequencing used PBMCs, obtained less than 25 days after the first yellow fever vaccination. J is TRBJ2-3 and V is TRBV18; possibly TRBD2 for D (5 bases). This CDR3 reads CASSPLRVTDTQYF. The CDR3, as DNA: TGTGCCAGCTCACCACTGAGGGTCACAGATACGCAGTATTTT.